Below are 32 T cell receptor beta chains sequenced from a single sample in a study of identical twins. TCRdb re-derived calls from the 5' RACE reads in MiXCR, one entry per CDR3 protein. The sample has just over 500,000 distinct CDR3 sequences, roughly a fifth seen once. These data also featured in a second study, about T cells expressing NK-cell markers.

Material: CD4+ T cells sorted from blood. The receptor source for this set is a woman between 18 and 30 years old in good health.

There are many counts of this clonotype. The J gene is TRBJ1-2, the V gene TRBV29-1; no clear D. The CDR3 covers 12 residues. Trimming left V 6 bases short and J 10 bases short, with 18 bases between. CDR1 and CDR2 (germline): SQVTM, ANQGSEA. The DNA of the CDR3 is TGCAGCGTCGTAACAACAGAGGCAGACTACACCTTC. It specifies CSVVTTEADYTF.

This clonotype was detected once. The CDR3 here is CASSLGVRGNSPLHF. DNA of the CDR3: TGTGCCAGCAGCTTAGGTGTGCGGGGGAATTCACCCCTCCACTTT. V is TRBV7-6 and J is TRBJ1-6, with D maybe TRBD1 (5 bases). This CDR3 has 15 residues. The V and J ends lost 1 base and 7 bases respectively, with 11 bases between them. The germline V gene encodes CDR1 SGHVS and CDR2 FNYEAQ.

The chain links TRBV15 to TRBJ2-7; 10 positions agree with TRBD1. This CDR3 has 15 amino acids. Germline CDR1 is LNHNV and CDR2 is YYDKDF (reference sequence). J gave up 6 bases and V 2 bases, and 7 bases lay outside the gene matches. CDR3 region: CATSRLGTGEIEQYF. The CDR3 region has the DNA TGTGCCACCAGCAGATTGGGGACAGGGGAAATCGAGCAGTACTTC.

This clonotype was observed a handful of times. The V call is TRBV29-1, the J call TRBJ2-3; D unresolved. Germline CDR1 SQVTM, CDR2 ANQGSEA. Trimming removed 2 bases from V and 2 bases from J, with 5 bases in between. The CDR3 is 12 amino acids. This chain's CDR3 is CSVERYTDTQYF. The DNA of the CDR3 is TGCAGCGTTGAACGATACACAGATACGCAGTATTTT.

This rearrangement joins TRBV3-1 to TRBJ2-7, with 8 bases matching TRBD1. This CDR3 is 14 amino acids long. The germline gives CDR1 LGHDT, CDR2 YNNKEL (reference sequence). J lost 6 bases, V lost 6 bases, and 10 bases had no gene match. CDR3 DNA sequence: TGTGCCAGCAGTATAAAAACAGGGGGAGGCGAGCAGTACTTC. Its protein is CASSIKTGGGEQYF.

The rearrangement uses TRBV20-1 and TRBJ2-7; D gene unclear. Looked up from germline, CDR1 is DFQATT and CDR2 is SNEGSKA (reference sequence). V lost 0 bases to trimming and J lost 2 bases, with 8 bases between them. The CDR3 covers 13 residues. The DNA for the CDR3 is TGCAGTGCTAGAGATGGTACGGCCTACGAGCAGTACTTC. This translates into CSARDGTAYEQYF.

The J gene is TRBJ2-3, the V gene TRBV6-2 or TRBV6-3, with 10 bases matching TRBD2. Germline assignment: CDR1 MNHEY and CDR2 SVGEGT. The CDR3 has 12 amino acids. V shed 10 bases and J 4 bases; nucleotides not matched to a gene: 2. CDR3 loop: CATSGRSDTQYF. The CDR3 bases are TGTGCCACTAGCGGGAGATCAGATACGCAGTATTTT.

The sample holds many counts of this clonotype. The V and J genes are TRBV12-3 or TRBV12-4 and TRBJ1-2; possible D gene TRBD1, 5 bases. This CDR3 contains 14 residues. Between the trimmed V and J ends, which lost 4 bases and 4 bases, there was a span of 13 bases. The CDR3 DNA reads TGTGCCAGCAGTTCTTTCCCGGGGGTCTATGGCTACACCTTC. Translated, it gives CASSSFPGVYGYTF.

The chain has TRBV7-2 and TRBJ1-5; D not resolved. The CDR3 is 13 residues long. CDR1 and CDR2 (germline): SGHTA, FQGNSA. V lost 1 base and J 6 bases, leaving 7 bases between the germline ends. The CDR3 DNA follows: TGTGCCAGCAGCTTAGATACGGTTCAGCCCCAGCATTTT. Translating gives CASSLDTVQPQHF.

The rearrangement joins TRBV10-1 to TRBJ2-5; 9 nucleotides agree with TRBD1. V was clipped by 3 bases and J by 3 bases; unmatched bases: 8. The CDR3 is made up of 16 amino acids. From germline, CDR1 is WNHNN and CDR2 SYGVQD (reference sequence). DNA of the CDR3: TGCGCCAGCAGTGAACTATCGGGACAGGGCAAAGAGACCCAGTACTTC. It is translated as CASSELSGQGKETQYF.

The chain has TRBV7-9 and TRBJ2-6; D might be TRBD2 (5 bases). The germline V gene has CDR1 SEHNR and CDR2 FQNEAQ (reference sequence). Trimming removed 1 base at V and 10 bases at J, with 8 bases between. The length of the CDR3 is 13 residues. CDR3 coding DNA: TGTGCCAGCAGCTTAGGAGGACTTAACGTCCTGACTTTC. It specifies CASSLGGLNVLTF.

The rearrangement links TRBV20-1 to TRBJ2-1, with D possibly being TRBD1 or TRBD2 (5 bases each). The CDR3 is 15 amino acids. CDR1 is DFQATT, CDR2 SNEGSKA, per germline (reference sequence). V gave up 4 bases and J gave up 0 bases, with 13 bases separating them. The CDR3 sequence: CSANPGTFSYNEQFF. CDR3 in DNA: TGCAGTGCTAACCCCGGGACGTTCTCCTACAATGAGCAGTTCTTC.

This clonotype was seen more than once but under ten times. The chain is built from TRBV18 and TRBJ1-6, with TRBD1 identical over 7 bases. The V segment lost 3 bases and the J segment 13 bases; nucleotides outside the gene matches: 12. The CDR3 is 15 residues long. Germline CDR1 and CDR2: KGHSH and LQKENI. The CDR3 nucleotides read TGTGCCAGCTCACCTCAAGACAGGGCTCTCCCTCCCCTCCACTTT. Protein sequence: CASSPQDRALPPLHF. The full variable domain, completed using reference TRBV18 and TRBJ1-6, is NAGVMQNPRHLVRRRGQEARLRCSPMKGHSHVYWYRQLPEEGLKFMVYLQKENIIDESGMPKERFSAEFPKEGPSILRIQQVVRGDSAAYFCASSPQDRALPPLHFGNGTRLTVT.

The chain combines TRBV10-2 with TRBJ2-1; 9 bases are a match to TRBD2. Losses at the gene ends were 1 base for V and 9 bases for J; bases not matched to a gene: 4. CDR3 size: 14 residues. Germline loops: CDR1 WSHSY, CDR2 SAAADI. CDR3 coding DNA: TGCGCCAGCAGTGAGTTAGCGGGAGTAATTGAGCAGTTCTTC. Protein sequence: CASSELAGVIEQFF.

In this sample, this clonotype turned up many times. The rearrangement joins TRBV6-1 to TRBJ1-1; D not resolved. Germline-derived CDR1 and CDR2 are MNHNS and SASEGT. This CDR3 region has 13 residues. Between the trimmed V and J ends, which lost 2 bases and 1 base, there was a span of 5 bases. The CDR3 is CASSERGNTEAFF. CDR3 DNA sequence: TGTGCCAGCAGTGAACGGGGGAACACTGAAGCTTTCTTT.

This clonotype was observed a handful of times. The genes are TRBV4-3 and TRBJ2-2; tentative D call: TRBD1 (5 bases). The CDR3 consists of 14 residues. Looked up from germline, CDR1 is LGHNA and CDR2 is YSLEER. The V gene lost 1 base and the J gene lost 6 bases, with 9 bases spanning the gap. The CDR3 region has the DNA TGCGCCAGCAGCCAAGCGCAGGGTGCCGGGGAGCTGTTTTTT. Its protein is CASSQAQGAGELFF.

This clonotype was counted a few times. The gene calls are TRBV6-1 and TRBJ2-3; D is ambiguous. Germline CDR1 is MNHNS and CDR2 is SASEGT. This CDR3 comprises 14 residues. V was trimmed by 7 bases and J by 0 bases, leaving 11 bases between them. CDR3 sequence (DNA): TGTGCCAGCACTCGAGGCTTAAGCACAGATACGCAGTATTTT. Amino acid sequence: CASTRGLSTDTQYF.

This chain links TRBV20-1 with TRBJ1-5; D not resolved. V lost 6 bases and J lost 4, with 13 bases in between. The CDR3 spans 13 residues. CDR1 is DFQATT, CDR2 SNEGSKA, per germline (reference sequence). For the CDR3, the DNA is TGCAGTGCCAGGCGGAGGGTAAATCAGCCCCAGCATTTT. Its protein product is CSARRRVNQPQHF.

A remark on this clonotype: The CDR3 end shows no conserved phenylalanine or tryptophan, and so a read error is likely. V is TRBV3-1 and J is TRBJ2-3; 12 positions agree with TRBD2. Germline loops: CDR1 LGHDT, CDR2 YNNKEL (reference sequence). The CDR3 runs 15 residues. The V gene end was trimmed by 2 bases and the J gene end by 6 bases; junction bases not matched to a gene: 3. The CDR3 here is CASSQLAGGPDTQYL. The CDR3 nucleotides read TGTGCCAGCAGCCAACTAGCGGGGGGGCCGGATACGCAGTATTTA.

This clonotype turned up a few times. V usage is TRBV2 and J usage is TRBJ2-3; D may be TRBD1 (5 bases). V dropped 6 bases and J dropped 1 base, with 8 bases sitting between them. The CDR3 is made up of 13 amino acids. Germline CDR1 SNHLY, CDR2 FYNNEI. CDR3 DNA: TGTGCCAGCAGAGCAGGGCGCACAGATACGCAGTATTTT. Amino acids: CASRAGRTDTQYF.

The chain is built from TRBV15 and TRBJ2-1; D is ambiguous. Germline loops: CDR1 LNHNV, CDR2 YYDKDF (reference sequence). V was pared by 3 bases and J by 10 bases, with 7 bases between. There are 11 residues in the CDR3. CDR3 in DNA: TGTGCCACCAGCAGGACTGGGGAGCAGTTCTTC. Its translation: CATSRTGEQFF.

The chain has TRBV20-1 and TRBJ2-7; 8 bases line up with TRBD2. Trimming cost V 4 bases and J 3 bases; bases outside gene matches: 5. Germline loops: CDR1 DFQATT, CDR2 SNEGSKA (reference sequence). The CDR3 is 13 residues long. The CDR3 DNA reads TGCAGTGCTAACGGCGGGGGGATCTACGAGCAGTACTTC. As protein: CSANGGGIYEQYF.

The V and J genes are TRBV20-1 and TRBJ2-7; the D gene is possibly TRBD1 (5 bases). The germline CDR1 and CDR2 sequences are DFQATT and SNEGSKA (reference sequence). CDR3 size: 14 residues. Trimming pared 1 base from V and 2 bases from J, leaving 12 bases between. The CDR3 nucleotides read TGCAGTGCTAGAGCCCCAGGGATTCCCTACGAGCAGTACTTC. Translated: CSARAPGIPYEQYF.

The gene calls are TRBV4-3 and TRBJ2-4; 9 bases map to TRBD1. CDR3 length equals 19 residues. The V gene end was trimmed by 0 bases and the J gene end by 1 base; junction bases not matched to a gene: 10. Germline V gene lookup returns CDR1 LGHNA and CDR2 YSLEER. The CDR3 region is CASSQDGTGFGGAKNIQYF. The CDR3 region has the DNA TGCGCCAGCAGCCAAGATGGGACAGGGTTTGGGGGGGCCAAAAACATTCAGTACTTC.

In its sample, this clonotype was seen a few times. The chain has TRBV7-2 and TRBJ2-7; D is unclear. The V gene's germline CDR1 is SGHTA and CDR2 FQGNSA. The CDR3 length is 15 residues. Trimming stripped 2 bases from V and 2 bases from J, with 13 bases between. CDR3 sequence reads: CASSLMASSAYEQYF. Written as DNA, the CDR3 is TGTGCCAGCAGCTTAATGGCGTCCTCCGCCTACGAGCAGTACTTC.

The CDR3 loop is CASSQRLGDYNEQFF. CDR3 DNA sequence: TGTGCCAGCAGCCAGAGACTGGGCGATTACAATGAGCAGTTCTTC. The genes are TRBV9 and TRBJ2-1; D uncertain. This CDR3 is 15 amino acids long. Trimming cost V 4 bases and J 4 bases, with 15 bases left between them. The germline V gene has CDR1 SGDLS and CDR2 YYNGEE.

This CDR3 is CASSSEEGRRTDTQYF. DNA of the CDR3: TGTGCCAGCAGCTCGGAGGAGGGGCGGCGGACAGATACGCAGTATTTT. The genes are TRBV11-2 and TRBJ2-3; tentative D call: TRBD2 (6 bases). The germline CDR1 and CDR2 sequences are SGHAT and FQNNGV. V shed 4 bases and J shed 3 bases, with 17 bases lying between them. CDR3 size: 16 residues.

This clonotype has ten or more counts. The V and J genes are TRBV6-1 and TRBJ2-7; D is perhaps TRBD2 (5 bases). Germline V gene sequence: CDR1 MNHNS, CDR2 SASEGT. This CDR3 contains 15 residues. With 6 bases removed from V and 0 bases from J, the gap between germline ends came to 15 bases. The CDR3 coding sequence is TGTGCCAGCAGCCCAGGTGGTGGGAGCTCCTACGAGCAGTACTTC. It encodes CASSPGGGSSYEQYF.

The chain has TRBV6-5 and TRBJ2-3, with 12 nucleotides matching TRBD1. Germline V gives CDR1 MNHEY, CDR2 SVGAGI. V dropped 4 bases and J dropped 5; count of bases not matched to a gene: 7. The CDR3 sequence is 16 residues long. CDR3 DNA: TGTGCCAGCAGTTCCTCCGGGACAGGGGGCTTAGATACGCAGTATTTT. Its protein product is CASSSSGTGGLDTQYF.

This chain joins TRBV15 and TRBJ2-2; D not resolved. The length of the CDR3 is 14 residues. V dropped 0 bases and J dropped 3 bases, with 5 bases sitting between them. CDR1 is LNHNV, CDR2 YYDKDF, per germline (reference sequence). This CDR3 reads CATSRDRDTGELFF. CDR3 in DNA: TGTGCCACCAGCAGAGATCGCGACACCGGGGAGCTGTTTTTT.

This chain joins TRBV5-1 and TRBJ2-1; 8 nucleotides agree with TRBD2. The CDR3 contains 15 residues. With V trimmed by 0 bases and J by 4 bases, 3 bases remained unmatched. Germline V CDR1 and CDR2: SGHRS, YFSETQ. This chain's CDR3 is CASSLAGGGYNEQFF. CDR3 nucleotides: TGCGCCAGCAGCTTGGCAGGCGGGGGGTACAATGAGCAGTTCTTC. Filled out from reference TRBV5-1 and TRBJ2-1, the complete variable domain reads KAGVTQTPRYLIKTRGQQVTLSCSPISGHRSVSWYQQTPGQGLQFLFEYFSETQRNKGNFPGRFSGRQFSNSRSEMNVSTLELGDSALYLCASSLAGGGYNEQFFGPGTRLTVL.

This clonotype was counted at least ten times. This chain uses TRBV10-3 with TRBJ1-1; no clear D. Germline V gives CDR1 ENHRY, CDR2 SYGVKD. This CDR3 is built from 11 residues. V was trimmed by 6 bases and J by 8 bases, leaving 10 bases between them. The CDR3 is CAIRVDGEAFF. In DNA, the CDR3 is TGTGCCATCAGAGTGGACGGAGAAGCTTTCTTT.